This passage covers 15 T cell receptor beta chains from one sample sequenced in a study of T cells in Graves' hyperthyroidism and ophthalmopathy. The source material, RNA transcripts, was used to amplify TCR beta CDR3 regions. Researchers ran a first-round RT-PCR on the TCR CDR3 using the HTBI primer set. TCRdb called the multiplex PCR reads again in MiXCR, with one record for every CDR3 protein. The table lists about 400,000 distinct CDR3 sequences, about 14% of them singletons, with 20% in the top ten. The sample taken for sequencing was blood. The receptors here all came from a woman aged 25 to 39 with Graves' ophthalmopathy.

This clonotype was counted ten times or more. This rearrangement joins TRBV2 to TRBJ1-4; 9 bases match TRBD1. Germline CDR1 reads SNHLY; CDR2 reads FYNNEI. The CDR3 totals 15 residues. After removal of 6 bases from V and 5 bases from J, the junction contained 7 bases not matched to a gene. CDR3 sequence: CASRLGTGSNEKLFF. The DNA for the CDR3 is TGTGCCAGCAGACTAGGGACAGGGTCCAATGAAAAACTGTTTTTT.

This chain connects TRBV18 to TRBJ2-3; 9 bases are a match to TRBD1. The length of the CDR3 is 16 residues. Looked up from germline, CDR1 is KGHSH and CDR2 is LQKENI. The J segment lost 5 bases and the V segment lost 5 bases, leaving 11 bases of the junction unmatched. The DNA for the CDR3 is TGTGCCAGCTCAATATTGCCGGGACAGGGCGAAGATACGCAGTATTTT. Residues: CASSILPGQGEDTQYF.

This clonotype occurred many times. The rearrangement uses TRBV10-3 and TRBJ2-2, with D perhaps matching TRBD1 (5 bases). Trimming took 6 bases from V and 1 from J, leaving 6 bases between them. The CDR3 is made up of 13 amino acids. In germline, CDR1 is ENHRY, CDR2 SYGVKD. CDR3 nucleotides: TGTGCCATCAGAGACAGGAACACCGGGGAGCTGTTTTTT. This encodes CAIRDRNTGELFF.

The chain combines TRBV4-1 with TRBJ2-7; perhaps TRBD1 as D (6 bases). Germline lookup yields CDR1 MGHRA and CDR2 YSYEKL. CDR3 size: 15 residues. V lost 2 bases and J lost 1, with 12 bases in between. The CDR3 loop is CASSQFGQLSYEQYF. The CDR3 nucleotides are TGCGCCAGCAGCCAATTCGGACAGCTTTCCTACGAGCAGTACTTC.

This clonotype was observed many times. The chain recombines TRBV6-5 with TRBJ2-5, with 7 bases matching TRBD1. Unmatched junction bases numbered 7, after V lost 0 bases and J lost 0 bases. The CDR3 contains 17 residues. Germline V gene sequence: CDR1 MNHEY, CDR2 SVGAGI. The CDR3 sequence is CASSYSKRGRYQETQYF. The CDR3 coding sequence is TGTGCCAGCAGTTACTCGAAGAGGGGGCGATACCAAGAGACCCAGTACTTC.

This clonotype came up many times. The V call is TRBV24-1, the J call TRBJ2-2; D uncertain. The length of the CDR3 is 14 residues. From germline, CDR1 is KGHDR and CDR2 SFDVKD. The V end was cut by 7 bases, the J end by 6 bases, with 14 bases between. The CDR3 DNA reads TGTGCCACCAGGGCTAGGATTAGTGCCGGGGAGCTGTTTTTT. This sequence encodes CATRARISAGELFF.

The sample holds many counts of this clonotype. The rearrangement links TRBV7-2 to TRBJ2-1; 7 nucleotides match TRBD2. There are 16 residues in the CDR3. Germline assignment: CDR1 SGHTA and CDR2 FQGNSA. V lost 1 base, J lost 4 bases, and 7 bases stayed unmatched. The CDR3 region is CASSLGTGAGYNEQFF. The DNA of the CDR3 is TGTGCCAGCAGCTTAGGTACCGGAGCGGGGTACAATGAGCAGTTCTTC. Complete variable domain (other parts from reference TRBV7-2 and TRBJ2-1): GAGVSQSPSNKVTEKGKDVELRCDPISGHTALYWYRQSLGQGLEFLIYFQGNSAPDKSGLPSDRFSAERTGGSVSTLTIQRTQQEDSAVYLCASSLGTGAGYNEQFFGPGTRLTVL.

This clonotype was counted many times. This chain uses TRBV12-3 or TRBV12-4 with TRBJ2-2, with 13 bases that match TRBD2. The CDR3 consists of 15 residues. Trimming at V came to 5 bases and at J to 7 bases, leaving 4 bases not matched to a gene. DNA of the CDR3: TGTGCCAGCAGTACTAGCGGGGGGGGGTACGGGGAGCTGTTTTTT. This gives the protein CASSTSGGGYGELFF.

This chain links TRBV20-1 with TRBJ2-7; 8 bases map to TRBD1. Germline assignment: CDR1 DFQATT and CDR2 SNEGSKA (reference sequence). Trimming at V came to 6 bases and at J to 0 bases, leaving 7 bases not matched to a gene. CDR3 length: 14 residues. CDR3 sequence: CSARTGPSSYEQYF. Here the CDR3 DNA reads TGCAGTGCCAGGACAGGGCCGAGCTCCTACGAGCAGTACTTC.

This clonotype was seen ten or more times. V gene TRBV7-2 combines with J gene TRBJ2-1; D is perhaps TRBD2 (5 bases). The germline gives CDR1 SGHTA, CDR2 FQGNSA. The CDR3 sequence is 15 residues long. V gave up 5 bases and J gave up 2 bases, with 13 bases separating them. In nucleotides, the CDR3 is TGTGCCAGCAGCCCCCCGGGGTGGGCCTACAATGAGCAGTTCTTC. Translating gives CASSPPGWAYNEQFF.

This clonotype was seen once. The chain has TRBV27 and TRBJ2-3; D not resolved. The V gene lost 8 bases and the J gene lost 0 bases, with 12 bases spanning the gap. The CDR3 runs to 14 residues. The germline CDR1 and CDR2 sequences are MNHEY and SMNVEV (reference sequence). The chain's CDR3 is CASGGSYSTDTQYF. The CDR3 nucleotides are TGTGCCAGCGGTGGTAGTTACAGCACAGATACGCAGTATTTT.

This clonotype was counted ten times or more. The chain joins TRBV6-1 to TRBJ2-2; 11 nucleotides match TRBD2. The CDR3 is made up of 18 amino acids. The trim removed 5 bases at V and 5 bases at J, leaving 13 bases unmatched. Germline CDR1 and CDR2: MNHNS and SASEGT. In DNA form, the CDR3 reads TGTGCCAGCAGTAGGGATCTAGCGGGGGGCCCAAAAACCGGGGAGCTGTTTTTT. Translating it yields CASSRDLAGGPKTGELFF.

This clonotype has a count of ten or more. The CDR3: CASSLQGALEQYF. CDR3 nucleotides: TGTGCCAGCAGCTTACAGGGGGCGCTCGAGCAGTACTTC. This rearrangement joins TRBV7-9 to TRBJ2-7; TRBD1 aligns across 8 bases. The V gene end was trimmed by 2 bases and the J gene end by 6 bases; junction bases not matched to a gene: 3. This CDR3 is built from 13 residues. From germline, CDR1 is SEHNR and CDR2 FQNEAQ (reference sequence).

At least ten counts were recorded for this clonotype. The V gene is TRBV20-1, the J gene TRBJ2-7; a weak D match, TRBD2 (6 bases). The CDR3 spans 16 residues. The V gene lost 3 bases and the J gene lost 3 bases, with 21 bases spanning the gap. The germline V gene encodes CDR1 DFQATT and CDR2 SNEGSKA (reference sequence). The CDR3 DNA sequence: TGCAGTGCTAGTGGGGGACTGCGGCGGATAAACTACGAGCAGTACTTC. Protein sequence: CSASGGLRRINYEQYF.

This clonotype was seen many times. J is TRBJ2-7 and V is TRBV2; 10 positions match TRBD1. This CDR3 region has 14 residues. Trimming at V came to 5 bases and at J to 3 bases, leaving 4 bases not matched to a gene. CDR1 is SNHLY and CDR2 is FYNNEI in the germline V gene. CDR3 amino acids: CASSRDRGSYEQYF. The CDR3 DNA sequence: TGTGCCAGCAGTAGGGACAGGGGAAGCTACGAGCAGTACTTC.